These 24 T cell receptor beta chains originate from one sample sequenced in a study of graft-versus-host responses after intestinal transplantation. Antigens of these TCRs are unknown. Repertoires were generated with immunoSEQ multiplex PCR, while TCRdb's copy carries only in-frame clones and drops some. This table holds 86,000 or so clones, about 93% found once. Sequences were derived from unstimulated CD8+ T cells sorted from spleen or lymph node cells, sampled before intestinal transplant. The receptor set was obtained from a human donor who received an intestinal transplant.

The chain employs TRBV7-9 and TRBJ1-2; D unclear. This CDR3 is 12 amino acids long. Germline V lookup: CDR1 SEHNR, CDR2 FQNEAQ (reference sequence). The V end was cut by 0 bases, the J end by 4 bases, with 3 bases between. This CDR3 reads CASSLASYGYTF. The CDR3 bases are TGTGCCAGCAGCTTAGCCAGCTATGGCTACACCTTC. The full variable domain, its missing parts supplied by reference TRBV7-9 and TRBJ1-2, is DTGVSQNPRHKITKRGQNVTFRCDPISEHNRLYWYRQTLGQGPEFLTYFQNEAQLEKSRLLSDRFSAERPKGSFSTLEIQRTEQGDSAMYLCASSLASYGYTFGSGTRLTVV.

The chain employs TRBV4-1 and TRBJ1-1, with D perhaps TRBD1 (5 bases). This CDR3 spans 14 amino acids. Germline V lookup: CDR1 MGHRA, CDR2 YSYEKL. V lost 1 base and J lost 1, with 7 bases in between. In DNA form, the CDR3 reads TGCGCCAGCAGCCAAGCGACAGAGAACACTGAAGCTTTCTTT. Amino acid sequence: CASSQATENTEAFF.

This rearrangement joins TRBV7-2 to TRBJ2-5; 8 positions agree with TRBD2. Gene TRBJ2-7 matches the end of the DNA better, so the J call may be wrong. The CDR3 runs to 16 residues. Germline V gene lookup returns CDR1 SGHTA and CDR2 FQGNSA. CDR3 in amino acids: CASSPTTGGETYEQYF. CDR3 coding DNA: TGTGCCAGCAGCCCAACCACCGGGGGGGAAACCTACGAGCAGTACTTC.

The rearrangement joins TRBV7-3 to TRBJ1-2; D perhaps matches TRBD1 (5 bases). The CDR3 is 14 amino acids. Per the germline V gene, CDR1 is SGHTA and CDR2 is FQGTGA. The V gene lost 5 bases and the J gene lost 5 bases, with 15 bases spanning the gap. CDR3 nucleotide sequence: TGTGCCAGCAGCCCGACGGGGGTGGAGTATGGCTACACCTTC. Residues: CASSPTGVEYGYTF. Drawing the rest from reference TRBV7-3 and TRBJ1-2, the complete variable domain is GAGVSQTPSNKVTEKGKYVELRCDPISGHTALYWYRQSLGQGPEFLIYFQGTGAADDSGLPNDRFFAVRPEGSVSTLKIQRTERGDSAVYLCASSPTGVEYGYTFGSGTRLTVV.

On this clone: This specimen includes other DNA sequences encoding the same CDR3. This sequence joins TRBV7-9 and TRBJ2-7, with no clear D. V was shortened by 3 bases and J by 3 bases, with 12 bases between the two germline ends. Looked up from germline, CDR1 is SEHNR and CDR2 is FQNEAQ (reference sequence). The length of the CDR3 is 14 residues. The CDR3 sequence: CASSLGSLSYEQYF. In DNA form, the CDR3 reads TGTGCCAGCAGCTTGGGTAGCTTAAGCTACGAGCAGTACTTC.

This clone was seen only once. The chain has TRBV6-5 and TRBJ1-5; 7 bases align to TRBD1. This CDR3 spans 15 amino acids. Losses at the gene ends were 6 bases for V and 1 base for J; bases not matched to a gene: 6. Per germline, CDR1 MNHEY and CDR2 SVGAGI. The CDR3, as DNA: TGTGCCAGCAGGTCGACAGGGTCCAGCAATCAGCCCCAGCATTTT. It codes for CASRSTGSSNQPQHF.

The CDR3 sequence: CASSQNSDSNQPQHF. CDR3 coding DNA: TGCGCCAGCAGCCAAAACAGCGATAGCAATCAGCCCCAGCATTTT. The chain carries TRBV4-1 and TRBJ1-5; D is uncertain. There are 15 residues in the CDR3. Germline V gives CDR1 MGHRA, CDR2 YSYEKL. Trimming took 2 bases from V and 0 from J, leaving 8 bases between them.

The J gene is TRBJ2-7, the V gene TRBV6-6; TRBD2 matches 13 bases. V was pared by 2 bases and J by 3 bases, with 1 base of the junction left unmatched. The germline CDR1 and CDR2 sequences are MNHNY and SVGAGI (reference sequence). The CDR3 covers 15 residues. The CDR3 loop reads CASSYGTSGDYEQYF. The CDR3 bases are TGTGCCAGCAGTTACGGGACTAGCGGGGACTACGAGCAGTACTTC.

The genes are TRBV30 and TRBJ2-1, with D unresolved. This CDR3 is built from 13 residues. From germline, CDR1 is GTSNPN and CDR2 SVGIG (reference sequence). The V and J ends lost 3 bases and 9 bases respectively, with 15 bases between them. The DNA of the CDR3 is TGTGCCTGGAGGAAGAACTCCTTTGTTGAGCAGTTCTTC. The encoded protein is CAWRKNSFVEQFF.

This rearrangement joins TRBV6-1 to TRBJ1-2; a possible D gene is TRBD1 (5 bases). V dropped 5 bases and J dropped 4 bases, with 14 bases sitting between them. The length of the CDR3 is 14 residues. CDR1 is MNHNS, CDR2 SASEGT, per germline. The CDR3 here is CASSQPGQIYGYTF. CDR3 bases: TGTGCCAGCAGTCAACCAGGGCAGATCTATGGCTACACCTTC.

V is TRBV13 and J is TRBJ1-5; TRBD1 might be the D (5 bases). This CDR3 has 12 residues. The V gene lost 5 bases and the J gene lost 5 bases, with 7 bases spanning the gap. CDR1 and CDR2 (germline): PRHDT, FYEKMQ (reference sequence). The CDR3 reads CASSAGHQPQHF. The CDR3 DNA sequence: TGTGCCAGCAGCGCGGGACATCAGCCCCAGCATTTT. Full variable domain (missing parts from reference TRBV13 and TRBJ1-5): AAGVIQSPRHLIKEKRETATLKCYPIPRHDTVYWYQQGPGQDPQFLISFYEKMQSDKGSIPDRFSAQQFSDYHSELNMSSLELGDSALYFCASSAGHQPQHFGDGTRLSIL.

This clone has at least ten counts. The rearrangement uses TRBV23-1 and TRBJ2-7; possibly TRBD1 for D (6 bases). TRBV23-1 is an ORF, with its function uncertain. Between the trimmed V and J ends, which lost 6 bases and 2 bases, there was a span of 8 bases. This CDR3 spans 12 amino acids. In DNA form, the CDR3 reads TGCGCCAGCAGCCGGGACACCTACGAGCAGTACTTC. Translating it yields CASSRDTYEQYF.

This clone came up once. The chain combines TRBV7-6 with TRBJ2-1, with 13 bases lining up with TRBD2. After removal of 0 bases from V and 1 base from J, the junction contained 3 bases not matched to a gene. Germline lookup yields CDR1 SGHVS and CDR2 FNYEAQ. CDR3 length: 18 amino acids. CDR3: CASSLATSGRGSYNEQFF. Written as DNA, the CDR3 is TGTGCCAGCAGCTTAGCTACTAGCGGGAGGGGTTCCTACAATGAGCAGTTCTTC. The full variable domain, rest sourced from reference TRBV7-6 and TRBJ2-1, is GAGVSQSPRYKVTKRGQDVALRCDPISGHVSLYWYRQALGQGPEFLTYFNYEAQQDKSGLPNDRFSAERPEGSISTLTIQRTEQRDSAMYRCASSLATSGRGSYNEQFFGPGTRLTVL.

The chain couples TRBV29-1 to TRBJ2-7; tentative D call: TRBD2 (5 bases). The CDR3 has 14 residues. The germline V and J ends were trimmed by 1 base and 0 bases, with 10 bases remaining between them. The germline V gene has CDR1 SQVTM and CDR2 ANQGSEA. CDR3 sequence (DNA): TGCAGCGTTGAAGGAGGGCAGGACTCCTACGAGCAGTACTTC. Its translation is CSVEGGQDSYEQYF.

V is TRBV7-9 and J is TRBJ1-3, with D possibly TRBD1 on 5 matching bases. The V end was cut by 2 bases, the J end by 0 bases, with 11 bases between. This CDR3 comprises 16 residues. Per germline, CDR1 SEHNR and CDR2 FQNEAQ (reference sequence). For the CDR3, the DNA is TGTGCCAGCAGCTTAAAGGGGTCGAGCTCTGGAAACACCATATATTTT. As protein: CASSLKGSSSGNTIYF.

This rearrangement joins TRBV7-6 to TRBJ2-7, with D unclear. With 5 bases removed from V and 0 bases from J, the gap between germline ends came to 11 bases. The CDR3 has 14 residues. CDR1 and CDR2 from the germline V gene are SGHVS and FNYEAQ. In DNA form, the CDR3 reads TGTGCCAGCAGCCCCCGGCAGAGCTCCTACGAGCAGTACTTC. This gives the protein CASSPRQSSYEQYF.

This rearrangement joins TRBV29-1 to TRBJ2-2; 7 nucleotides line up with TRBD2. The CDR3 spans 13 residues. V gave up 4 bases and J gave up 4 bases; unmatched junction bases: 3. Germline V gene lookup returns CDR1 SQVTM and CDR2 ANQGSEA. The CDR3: CSVGGTITGELFF. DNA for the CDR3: TGCAGCGTTGGGGGGACTATCACCGGGGAGCTGTTTTTT.

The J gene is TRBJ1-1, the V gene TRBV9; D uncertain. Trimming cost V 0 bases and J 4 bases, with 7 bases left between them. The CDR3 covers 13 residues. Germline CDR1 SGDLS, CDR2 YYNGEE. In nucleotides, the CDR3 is TGTGCCAGCAGCGTAGTTAGTAGCACTGAAGCTTTCTTT. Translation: CASSVVSSTEAFF. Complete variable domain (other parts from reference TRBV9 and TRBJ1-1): DSGVTQTPKHLITATGQRVTLRCSPRSGDLSVYWYQQSLDQGLQFLIQYYNGEERAKGNILERFSAQQFPDLHSELNLSSLELGDSALYFCASSVVSSTEAFFGQGTRLTVV.

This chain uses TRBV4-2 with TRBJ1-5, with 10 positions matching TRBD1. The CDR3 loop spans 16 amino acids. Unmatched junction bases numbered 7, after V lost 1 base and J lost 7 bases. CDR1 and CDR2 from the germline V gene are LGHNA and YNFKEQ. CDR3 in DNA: TGTGCCAGCAGCCAAGTAGAGACAGGGGGCTGGCAGCCCCAGCATTTT. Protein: CASSQVETGGWQPQHF.

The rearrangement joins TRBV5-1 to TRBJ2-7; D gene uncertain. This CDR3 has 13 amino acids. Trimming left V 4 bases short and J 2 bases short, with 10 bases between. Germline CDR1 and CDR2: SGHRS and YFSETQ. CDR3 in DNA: TGCGCCAGCAGCCTAACAGACACCTACGAGCAGTACTTC. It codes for CASSLTDTYEQYF.

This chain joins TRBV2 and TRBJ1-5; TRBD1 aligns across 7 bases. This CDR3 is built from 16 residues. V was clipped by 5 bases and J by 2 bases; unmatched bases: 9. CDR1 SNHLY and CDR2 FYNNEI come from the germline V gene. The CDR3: CASSSLETGGNQPQHF. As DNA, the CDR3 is TGTGCCAGCAGTTCCCTGGAAACAGGGGGCAATCAGCCCCAGCATTTT.

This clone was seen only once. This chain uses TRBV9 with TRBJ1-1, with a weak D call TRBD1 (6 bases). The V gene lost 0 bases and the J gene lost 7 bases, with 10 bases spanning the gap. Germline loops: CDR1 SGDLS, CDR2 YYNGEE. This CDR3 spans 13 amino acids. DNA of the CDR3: TGTGCCAGCAGCGTAGAAGGAGGGGGTGAAGCTTTCTTT. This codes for CASSVEGGGEAFF.

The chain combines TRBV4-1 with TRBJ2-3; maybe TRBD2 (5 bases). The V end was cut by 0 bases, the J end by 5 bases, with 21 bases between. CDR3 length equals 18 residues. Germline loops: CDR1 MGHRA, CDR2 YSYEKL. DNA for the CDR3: TGCGCCAGCAGCCAAGATGGAGGTCCCAGCGGCAGGTTAGATACGCAGTATTTT. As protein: CASSQDGGPSGRLDTQYF.

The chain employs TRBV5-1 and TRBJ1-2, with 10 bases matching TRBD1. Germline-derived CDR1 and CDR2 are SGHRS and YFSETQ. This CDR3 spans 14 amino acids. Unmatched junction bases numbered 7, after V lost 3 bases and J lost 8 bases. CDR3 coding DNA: TGCGCCAGCAGCTGGAGGGACAGGGGCGACGGCTACACCTTC. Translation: CASSWRDRGDGYTF. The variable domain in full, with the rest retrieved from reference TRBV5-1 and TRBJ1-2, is KAGVTQTPRYLIKTRGQQVTLSCSPISGHRSVSWYQQTPGQGLQFLFEYFSETQRNKGNFPGRFSGRQFSNSRSEMNVSTLELGDSALYLCASSWRDRGDGYTFGSGTRLTVV.